The sequence of this T cell receptor (beta chain) was determined in a study of somatic reversion in DOCK8 deficiency (dated by TCRdb to the early 2020s). Turning to the overall study: T cell receptor beta repertoires were compared among DOCK8-deficient patients, DOCK8-revertant patients and healthy volunteers. The study set out to investigate how, in DOCK8 deficiency, somatic reversion of pathogenic DOCK8 variants alters lymphocyte differentiation and function. The DOCK8-deficient patients included in the study had already been reported in previous work. Broader findings and caveats from the paper: The source material for each sample, whole blood versus PBMCs, was not specified per sample in the methods.

The junction shows trimming of 5 bases on V and 3 bases on J, plus 11 bases between the germline ends. Based on the germline V gene, the CDR1 and CDR2 sequences are ENHRY and SYGVKD. The CDR3 sequence holds 14 residues, the cysteine and phenylalanine included. Solely the CDR3 DNA is kept, with 42 bases framed from the first base. By share, this clonotype ranks as medium-sized (0.01 to 0.1%). There is no known antigen for this receptor. Base qualities were left out, and no much larger clone turns up one base away. Genomic DNA for TCR repertoire analysis was extracted from whole blood samples or from PBMCs. Samples were taken from a few DOCK8-revertant patients, and some of those patients were sampled at multiple time points. Libraries were prepared through multiplex PCR. One-step amplicon PCR with EuroClonality-NGS primers was used to generate TRB libraries from roughly 98 ng genomic DNA. Sequencing of TRB amplicons was performed on Illumina MiSeq instruments using 2 x 250 bp version 2 chemistry. The authors' pipeline ran thus. IMGT/HighV-QUEST was the tool used for both primary TRB sequence analysis and V(D)J annotation. VDJtools was used to assess repertoire diversity and composition after nonfunctional clones were removed and samples were downsampled for comparisons between samples. Through fastp at Q25 and MiXCR, TCRdb rebuilt clones from the public reads, retaining in-frame beta chains. When rows share a CDR3 protein, they turn into one entry using the most common DNA and genes. The V and J calls here are based on TCRdb, not the publication. In this sample the table shows over a thousand distinct CDR3 sequences, 18% of which occur a single time. In total, the top ten clones hold about 77% of the sample.

Here the chain combines TRBV10-3 and TRBJ1-5; the best D guess is TRBD1, with 6 bases matching. The source is a human donor with DOCK8 deficiency. Sequenced: blood. Interpreted using the paper, the cell subset or site label stands for: DOCK8-deficient patient with somatic reversion. CDR3 reads: CAISKDRFNQPQHF. The DNA sequence is as follows: TGTGCCATCAGTAAGGACAGATTCAATCAGCCCCAGCATTTT.